The 28 T cell receptor beta chains reported below all come from one sample, sequenced in a study of T cells in Graves' hyperthyroidism and ophthalmopathy. Template material for amplifying TCR beta CDR3 regions consisted of RNA transcripts. With the HTBI primer set, the TCR CDR3 went through a first round of RT-PCR. Each CDR3 protein gets one entry after TCRdb re-called the multiplex PCR reads with MiXCR. The data hold hundreds of thousands of distinct CDR3 sequences, with about 20% observed a single time. The sequencing input was blood. All receptors come from a woman between 65 and 79 years old with Graves' ophthalmopathy.

This clonotype was recorded only once. The chain is built from TRBV14 and TRBJ2-1, with 7 bases aligning to TRBD2. The CDR3 covers 13 residues. The germline CDR1 and CDR2 sequences are SGHDN and FVKESK. Trimming at V came to 1 base and at J to 15 bases, leaving 9 bases not matched to a gene. The CDR3 DNA reads TGTGCCAGCAGCCAAGTCCGGGCGGGAGTACGGTTCTTC. The encoded protein is CASSQVRAGVRFF. Complete variable domain (other parts from reference TRBV14 and TRBJ2-1): EAGVTQFPSHSVIEKGQTVTLRCDPISGHDNLYWYRRVMGKEIKFLLHFVKESKQDESGMPNNRFLAERTGGTYSTLKVQPAELEDSGVYFCASSQVRAGVRFFGPGTRLTVL.

The V call is TRBV7-3, the J call TRBJ1-1, with 7 bases lining up with TRBD1. Germline lookup yields CDR1 SGHTA and CDR2 FQGTGA. J lost 1 base, V lost 5 bases, and 7 bases had no gene match. CDR3 size: 15 residues. The CDR3 loop is CASSQGGHSNTEAFF. The DNA for the CDR3 is TGTGCCAGCAGCCAAGGGGGCCACTCGAACACTGAAGCTTTCTTT.

This clonotype has at least ten counts. The CDR3 DNA reads TGTGCCAGCAGTCGGACAGGTTGGGGCACTGAAGCTTTCTTT. Its protein is CASSRTGWGTEAFF. J is TRBJ1-1 and V is TRBV11-1; 7 bases agree with TRBD1. The CDR3 sequence is 14 residues long. CDR1 is SGHAT, CDR2 FQDESV, per germline (reference sequence). J lost 4 bases, V lost 6 bases, and 8 bases had no gene match.

The chain links TRBV20-1 to TRBJ2-2, with D tentatively TRBD2 (5 bases). Deletions cut 5 bases from V and 0 bases from J, with 13 bases between. Germline lookup yields CDR1 DFQATT and CDR2 SNEGSKA (reference sequence). The CDR3 covers 15 residues. The CDR3 region is CSAATRGANTGELFF. The CDR3, as DNA: TGCAGTGCTGCTACCCGGGGAGCGAACACCGGGGAGCTGTTTTTT.

The chain links TRBV7-2 to TRBJ2-2, with D possibly TRBD2 on 6 matching bases. The V gene lost 1 base and the J gene lost 7 bases, with 13 bases spanning the gap. CDR3 length: 15 residues. CDR1 and CDR2 from the germline V gene are SGHTA and FQGNSA. CDR3 nucleotide sequence: TGTGCCAGCAGCTTAGTTGGAGGGAAGGTCGGGGAGCTGTTTTTT. Translating it yields CASSLVGGKVGELFF.

This clonotype was observed many times. The V gene is TRBV7-2, the J gene TRBJ2-5, with 10 bases matching TRBD2. The length of the CDR3 is 18 residues. The ends lost 4 bases at V and 5 bases at J; junction bases unmatched: 16. Germline-derived CDR1 and CDR2 are SGHTA and FQGNSA. For the CDR3, the DNA is TGTGCCAGCAGCTCGCTACACAACCTAGCGGGAGCCGGGGAGACCCAGTACTTC. This gives the protein CASSSLHNLAGAGETQYF.

CDR3 region: CASQPSGSENEQFF. The CDR3 region has the DNA TGCGCCAGCCAGCCTAGCGGGAGTGAGAATGAGCAGTTCTTC. The chain uses TRBV10-1 and TRBJ2-1; 10 bases are shared with TRBD2. Germline V gene data show CDR1 as WNHNN and CDR2 as SYGVQD (reference sequence). CDR3 length: 14 residues. Trimming took 8 bases from V and 7 from J; bases not matched to a gene: 8.

This clonotype was recorded at least ten times. This chain joins TRBV28 and TRBJ2-2; D unresolved. CDR1 is MDHEN and CDR2 is SYDVKM in the germline V gene. V was shortened by 10 bases and J by 0 bases, with 9 bases between the two germline ends. The CDR3 runs 13 residues. Written as DNA, the CDR3 is TGTGCCACCAGGCAAGCGAACACCGGGGAGCTGTTTTTT. As protein: CATRQANTGELFF.

This chain connects TRBV6-1 to TRBJ1-5; D is possibly TRBD1 (6 bases). Trimming left V 2 bases short and J 0 bases short, with 17 bases between. Looked up from germline, CDR1 is MNHNS and CDR2 is SASEGT. The length of the CDR3 is 18 residues. The CDR3 bases are TGTGCCAGCAGTGAACGTTCCAGGGGTTCTTATAGCAATCAGCCCCAGCATTTT. Amino acids: CASSERSRGSYSNQPQHF.

In this sample, this clonotype turned up many times. V is TRBV12-3 or TRBV12-4 and J is TRBJ1-6; D might be TRBD1 (5 bases). The CDR3 has 15 amino acids. Trimming pared 6 bases from V and 10 bases from J, leaving 19 bases between. The CDR3 sequence: CASSRNPGGTSPLHF. CDR3 bases: TGTGCCAGCAGCCGCAACCCGGGGGGAACGTCACCCCTCCACTTT.

As concerns this clonotype: One end of the junction is discordant with germline, which a read error may explain. The rearrangement links TRBV6-2 or TRBV6-3 to TRBJ2-7; D is perhaps TRBD2 (6 bases). The CDR3 contains 12 residues. Germline CDR1 reads MNHEY; CDR2 reads SVGEGT. CDR3 sequence (DNA): TGTGCCAACAGTTACCCGCGGGGTGAGCAGTACTTC. The encoded protein is CANSYPRGEQYF.

This clonotype was observed at least ten times. The chain recombines TRBV6-1 with TRBJ1-1; D remains ambiguous. Trimming took off 5 bases at V and 0 bases at J, with 7 bases between the two ends. CDR3 length: 13 residues. Germline V gene lookup returns CDR1 MNHNS and CDR2 SASEGT. In nucleotides, the CDR3 is TGTGCCAGCAGTTCGACATTGAACACTGAAGCTTTCTTT. This encodes CASSSTLNTEAFF.

The gene calls are TRBV28 and TRBJ2-2; TRBD2 matches 8 bases. The V gene's germline CDR1 is MDHEN and CDR2 SYDVKM. The CDR3 runs to 17 residues. V lost 4 bases, J lost 3 bases, and 10 bases stayed unmatched. CDR3 nucleotides: TGTGCCAGCAGTTCAAACCAAGCGGGAGCGGACACCGGGGAGCTGTTTTTT. This codes for CASSSNQAGADTGELFF.

This clonotype has ten or more counts. The chain uses TRBV28 and TRBJ2-3, with D perhaps TRBD2 (6 bases). This CDR3 has 14 residues. V gave up 8 bases and J gave up 0 bases, with 12 bases separating them. In germline, CDR1 is MDHEN, CDR2 SYDVKM. The CDR3 spells CASVARESTDTQYF. For the CDR3, the DNA is TGTGCCAGCGTAGCACGGGAGAGCACAGATACGCAGTATTTT.

This clonotype came up a few times. The chain couples TRBV28 to TRBJ2-7; 8 nucleotides match TRBD2. CDR3 length equals 13 residues. V gave up 4 bases and J gave up 4 bases; unmatched junction bases: 3. Per germline, CDR1 MDHEN and CDR2 SYDVKM. The CDR3 loop reads CASSYPGGYEQYF. DNA of the CDR3: TGTGCCAGCAGTTATCCGGGGGGGTACGAGCAGTACTTC.

The CDR3 DNA follows: TGTGCCAGCAGCTTAAATGCAGGATTGAGCTCCTACGAGCAGTACTTC. Translated, it gives CASSLNAGLSSYEQYF. V usage is TRBV7-2 and J usage is TRBJ2-7; no clear D. The CDR3 is made up of 16 amino acids. The germline CDR1 and CDR2 sequences are SGHTA and FQGNSA. V lost 2 bases to trimming and J lost 0 bases, with 14 bases between them.

This sequence joins TRBV30 and TRBJ2-1; D gene ambiguous. V was trimmed by 2 bases and J by 9 bases, leaving 8 bases between them. This CDR3 is built from 11 residues. Germline lookup yields CDR1 GTSNPN and CDR2 SVGIG (reference sequence). CDR3 sequence reads: CAWSSLSEQFF. The CDR3 nucleotides read TGTGCCTGGAGTTCATTGAGTGAGCAGTTCTTC.

The table lists this clonotype with many counts. The chain joins TRBV6-1 to TRBJ1-1; TRBD1 matches at 10 bases. V trimming: 8 bases; J trimming: 6 bases; junction bases outside the gene matches: 9. Germline V gene sequence: CDR1 MNHNS, CDR2 SASEGT. The CDR3 is made up of 14 amino acids. In nucleotides, the CDR3 is TGTGCCAGCGTCGGCCCGGGACAGGGGTCTGAAGCTTTCTTT. This sequence encodes CASVGPGQGSEAFF.

This clonotype was counted ten times or more. This chain joins TRBV3-1 and TRBJ1-2; D perhaps matches TRBD1 (6 bases). The V gene lost 1 base and the J gene lost 9 bases, with 15 bases spanning the gap. The CDR3 is 14 amino acids. Germline-derived CDR1 and CDR2 are LGHDT and YNNKEL (reference sequence). Here the CDR3 DNA reads TGTGCCAGCAGCCAAGGGGGGGGCACCGTGAGCTACACCTTC. Translating it yields CASSQGGGTVSYTF.

This clonotype has just a few counts. This chain links TRBV19 with TRBJ1-1, with 7 bases matching TRBD1. CDR1 and CDR2 from the germline V gene are LNHDA and SQIVND (reference sequence). The CDR3 totals 15 residues. V gave up 6 bases and J gave up 0 bases; unmatched junction bases: 7. DNA of the CDR3: TGTGCCAGTAGACTTAGGGGACAGTTGAACACTGAAGCTTTCTTT. It translates to CASRLRGQLNTEAFF.

The chain links TRBV12-3 or TRBV12-4 to TRBJ1-5; 8 bases agree with TRBD1. The CDR3 runs 15 residues. V lost 6 bases, J lost 3 bases, and 7 bases stayed unmatched. CDR3 residues: CASRQTGVVNQPQHF. The CDR3 nucleotides are TGTGCCAGCAGACAGACAGGGGTTGTCAATCAGCCCCAGCATTTT.

V gene TRBV4-1 combines with J gene TRBJ1-1; D is perhaps TRBD1 (5 bases). The CDR3 covers 15 residues. The V gene lost 0 bases and the J gene lost 5 bases, with 13 bases spanning the gap. The germline V gene encodes CDR1 MGHRA and CDR2 YSYEKL. The CDR3 is CASSQDWGRDTEAFF. CDR3 nucleotide sequence: TGCGCCAGCAGCCAAGATTGGGGGAGGGATACTGAAGCTTTCTTT.

This clonotype was seen repeatedly, ten times or more. V gene TRBV30 combines with J gene TRBJ1-1, with 7 positions matching TRBD1. The germline CDR1 and CDR2 sequences are GTSNPN and SVGIG (reference sequence). This CDR3 comprises 15 residues. Germline trimming cut 2 bases from V and 0 bases from J; bases unmatched to any gene: 6. DNA of the CDR3: TGTGCCTGGAGTTTCTGGACAGGAGTGAACACTGAAGCTTTCTTT. Translated, it gives CAWSFWTGVNTEAFF. The whole variable domain, filled in from reference TRBV30 and TRBJ1-1, reads SQTIHQWPATLVQPVGSPLSLECTVEGTSNPNLYWYRQAAGRGLQLLFYSVGIGQISSEVPQNLSASRPQDRQFILSSKKLLLSDSGFYLCAWSFWTGVNTEAFFGQGTRLTVV.

This clonotype showed up many times. This sequence joins TRBV7-3 and TRBJ2-3; 10 nucleotides agree with TRBD1. The CDR3 extends over 14 amino acids. V gave up 5 bases and J gave up 4 bases; unmatched junction bases: 3. CDR1 is SGHTA, CDR2 FQGTGA, per germline. The CDR3 spells CASSTGTGADTQYF. The CDR3, as DNA: TGTGCCAGCAGCACTGGGACAGGGGCAGATACGCAGTATTTT. The whole variable domain, remainder taken from reference TRBV7-3 and TRBJ2-3, is GAGVSQTPSNKVTEKGKYVELRCDPISGHTALYWYRQSLGQGPEFLIYFQGTGAADDSGLPNDRFFAVRPEGSVSTLKIQRTERGDSAVYLCASSTGTGADTQYFGPGTRLTVL.

This clonotype was seen more than once but under ten times. CDR3 bases: TGTGCCAGCAGCCCCAACCACAGGATTCAAGAGACCCAGTACTTC. Translated: CASSPNHRIQETQYF. The rearrangement links TRBV12-3 or TRBV12-4 to TRBJ2-5; maybe TRBD1 (5 bases). The CDR3 spans 15 residues. V lost 6 bases, J lost 2 bases, and 16 bases lay in between.

This clonotype was observed at least ten times. V and J are TRBV20-1 and TRBJ2-1, with 9 bases lining up with TRBD2. Germline V gene lookup returns CDR1 DFQATT and CDR2 SNEGSKA (reference sequence). V shed 6 bases and J 4 bases; nucleotides not matched to a gene: 16. This CDR3 region has 17 residues. DNA of the CDR3: TGCAGTGCCGACCGCCGGGCGGGAGGGCTTGGGTACAATGAGCAGTTCTTC. Protein product: CSADRRAGGLGYNEQFF.

There are a few counts of this clonotype. CDR3 residues: CASSLRPQFGTKNIQYF. CDR3 nucleotides: TGTGCCAGCAGCTTAAGACCCCAATTCGGGACCAAAAACATTCAGTACTTC. The chain links TRBV3-1 to TRBJ2-4; TRBD2 might be the D (5 bases). Trimming cost V 5 bases and J 2 bases, with 19 bases left between them. The CDR3 is made up of 17 amino acids. Germline CDR1 LGHDT, CDR2 YNNKEL (reference sequence).

This clonotype was observed many times. This chain joins TRBV7-2 and TRBJ2-5, with TRBD2 matching 9 bases. The CDR3 covers 14 residues. Looked up from germline, CDR1 is SGHTA and CDR2 is FQGNSA. V lost 5 bases to trimming and J lost 6 bases; unmatched junction nucleotides: 7. The CDR3 spells CASSAGLAMQTQYF. CDR3 in DNA: TGTGCCAGCAGCGCGGGACTAGCCATGCAGACCCAGTACTTC.